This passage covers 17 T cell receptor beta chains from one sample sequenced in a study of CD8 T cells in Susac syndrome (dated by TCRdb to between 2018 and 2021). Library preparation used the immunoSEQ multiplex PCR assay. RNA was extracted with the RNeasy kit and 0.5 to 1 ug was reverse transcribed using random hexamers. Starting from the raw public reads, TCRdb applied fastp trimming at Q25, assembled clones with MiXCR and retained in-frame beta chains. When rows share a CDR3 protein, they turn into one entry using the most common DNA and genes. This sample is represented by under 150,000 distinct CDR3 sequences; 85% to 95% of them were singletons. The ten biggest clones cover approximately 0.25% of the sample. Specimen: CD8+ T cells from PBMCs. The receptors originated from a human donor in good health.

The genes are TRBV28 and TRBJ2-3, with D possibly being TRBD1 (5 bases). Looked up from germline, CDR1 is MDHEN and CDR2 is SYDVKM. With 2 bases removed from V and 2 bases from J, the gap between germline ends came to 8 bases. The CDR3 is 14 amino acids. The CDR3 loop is CASSLKGPTDTQYF. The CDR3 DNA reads TGTGCCAGCAGTTTAAAGGGGCCCACAGATACGCAGTATTTT.

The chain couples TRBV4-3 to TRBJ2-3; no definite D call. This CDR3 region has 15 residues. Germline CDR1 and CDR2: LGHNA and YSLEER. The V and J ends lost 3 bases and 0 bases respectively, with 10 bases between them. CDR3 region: CASSQDPASTDTQYF. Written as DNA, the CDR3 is TGCGCCAGCAGCCAGGACCCTGCTAGCACAGATACGCAGTATTTT.

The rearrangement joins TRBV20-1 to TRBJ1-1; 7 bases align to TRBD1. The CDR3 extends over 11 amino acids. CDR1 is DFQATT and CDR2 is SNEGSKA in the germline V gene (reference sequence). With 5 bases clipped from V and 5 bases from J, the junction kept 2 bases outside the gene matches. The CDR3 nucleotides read TGCAGTGCTCGACAGGGAACTGAAGCTTTCTTT. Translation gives CSARQGTEAFF.

The CDR3 loop is CATSPGTISYNEQFF. CDR3 nucleotide sequence: TGTGCCACCAGCCCCGGGACTATCTCCTACAATGAGCAGTTCTTC. V is TRBV15 and J is TRBJ2-1; 7 bases are shared with TRBD2. The CDR3 consists of 15 residues. V shed 5 bases and J 0 bases; nucleotides not matched to a gene: 4. Germline loops: CDR1 LNHNV, CDR2 YYDKDF (reference sequence).

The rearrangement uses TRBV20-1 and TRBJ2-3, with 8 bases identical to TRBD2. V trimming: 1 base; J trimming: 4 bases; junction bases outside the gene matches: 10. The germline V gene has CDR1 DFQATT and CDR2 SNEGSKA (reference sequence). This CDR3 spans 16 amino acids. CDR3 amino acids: CSARGARGGFADTQYF. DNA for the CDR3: TGCAGTGCTAGAGGGGCCCGGGGGGGGTTCGCAGATACGCAGTATTTT.

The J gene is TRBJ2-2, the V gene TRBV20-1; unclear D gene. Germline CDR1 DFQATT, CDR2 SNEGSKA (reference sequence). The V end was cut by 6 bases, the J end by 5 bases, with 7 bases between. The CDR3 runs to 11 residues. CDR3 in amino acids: CSAPRTGELFF. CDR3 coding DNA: TGCAGTGCCCCCAGGACCGGGGAGCTGTTTTTT.

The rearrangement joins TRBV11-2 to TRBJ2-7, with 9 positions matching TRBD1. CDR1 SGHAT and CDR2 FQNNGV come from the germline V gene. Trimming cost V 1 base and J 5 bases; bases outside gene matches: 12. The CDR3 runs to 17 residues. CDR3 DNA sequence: TGTGCCAGCAGCTTAGGTACACCGGGACAGGGAGACCACGAGCAGTACTTC. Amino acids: CASSLGTPGQGDHEQYF.

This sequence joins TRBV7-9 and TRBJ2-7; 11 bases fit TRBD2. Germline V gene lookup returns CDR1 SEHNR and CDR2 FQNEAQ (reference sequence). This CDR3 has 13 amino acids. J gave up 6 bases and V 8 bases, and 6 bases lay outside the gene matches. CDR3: CASEASGRSEQYF. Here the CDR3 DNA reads TGTGCCAGCGAAGCTAGCGGGAGGTCCGAGCAGTACTTC.

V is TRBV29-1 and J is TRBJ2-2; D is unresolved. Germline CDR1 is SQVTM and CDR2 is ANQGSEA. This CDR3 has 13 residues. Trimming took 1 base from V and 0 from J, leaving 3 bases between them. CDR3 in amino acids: CSVEVPNTGELFF. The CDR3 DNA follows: TGCAGCGTTGAAGTCCCGAACACCGGGGAGCTGTTTTTT.

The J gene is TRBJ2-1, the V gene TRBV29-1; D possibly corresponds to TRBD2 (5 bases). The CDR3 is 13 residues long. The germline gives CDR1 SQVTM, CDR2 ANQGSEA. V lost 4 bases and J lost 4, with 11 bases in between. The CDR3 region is CSVGGLEYNEQFF. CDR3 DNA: TGCAGCGTTGGAGGACTCGAGTACAATGAGCAGTTCTTC.

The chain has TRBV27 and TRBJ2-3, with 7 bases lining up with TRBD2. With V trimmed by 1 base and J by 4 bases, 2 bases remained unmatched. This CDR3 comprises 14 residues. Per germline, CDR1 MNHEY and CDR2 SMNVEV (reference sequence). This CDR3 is CASSLFAGADTQYF. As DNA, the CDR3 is TGTGCCAGCAGTTTATTCGCGGGAGCAGATACGCAGTATTTT.

CDR3 coding DNA: TGTGCCAGCTCACCCCAGGACCCAAGCGGTGAGCAGTTCTTC. Translating gives CASSPQDPSGEQFF. The gene calls are TRBV18 and TRBJ2-1, with TRBD2 as a possible D gene (5 bases). The CDR3 extends over 14 amino acids. In germline, CDR1 is KGHSH, CDR2 LQKENI. V lost 3 bases and J lost 9, with 15 bases in between.

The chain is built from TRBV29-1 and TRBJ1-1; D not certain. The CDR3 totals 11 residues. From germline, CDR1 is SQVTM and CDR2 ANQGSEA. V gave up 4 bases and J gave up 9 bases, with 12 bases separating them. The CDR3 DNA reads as TGCAGCGTTGGAGGTGGCGCACAAGCTTTCTTT. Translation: CSVGGGAQAFF. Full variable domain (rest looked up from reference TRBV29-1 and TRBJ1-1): SAVISQKPSRDICQRGTSLTIQCQVDSQVTMMFWYRQQPGQSLTLIATANQGSEATYESGFVIDKFPISRPNLTFSTLTVSNMSPEDSSIYLCSVGGGAQAFFGQGTRLTVV.

The CDR3 protein is CASSQGTTFNEQFF. In nucleotides, the CDR3 is TGCGCCAGCAGCCAGGGGACTACGTTCAATGAGCAGTTCTTC. The chain links TRBV4-1 to TRBJ2-1; TRBD2 aligns across 7 bases. CDR1 MGHRA and CDR2 YSYEKL come from the germline V gene. Trimming took 3 bases from V and 6 from J; bases not matched to a gene: 5. The CDR3 loop spans 14 amino acids.

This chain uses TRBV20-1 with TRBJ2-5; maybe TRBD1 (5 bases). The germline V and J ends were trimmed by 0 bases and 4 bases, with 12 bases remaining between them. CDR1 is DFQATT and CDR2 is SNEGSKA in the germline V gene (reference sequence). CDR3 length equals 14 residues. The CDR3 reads CSARDQGFAETQYF. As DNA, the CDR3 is TGCAGTGCTAGAGATCAGGGATTCGCAGAGACCCAGTACTTC.

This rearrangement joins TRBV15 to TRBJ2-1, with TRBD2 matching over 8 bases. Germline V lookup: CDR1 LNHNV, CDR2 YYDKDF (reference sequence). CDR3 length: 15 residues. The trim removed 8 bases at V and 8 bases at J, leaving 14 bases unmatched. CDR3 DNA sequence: TGTGCCACCGCACTTGGAAGCGGGAGTGGGTATGAGCAGTTCTTC. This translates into CATALGSGSGYEQFF.

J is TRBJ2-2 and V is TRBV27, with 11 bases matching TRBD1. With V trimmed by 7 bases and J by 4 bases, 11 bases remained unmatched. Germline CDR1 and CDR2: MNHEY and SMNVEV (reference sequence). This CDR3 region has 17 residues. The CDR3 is CASKTPGQGAPTGELFF. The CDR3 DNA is TGTGCCAGCAAAACACCAGGACAGGGGGCGCCCACCGGGGAGCTGTTTTTT.